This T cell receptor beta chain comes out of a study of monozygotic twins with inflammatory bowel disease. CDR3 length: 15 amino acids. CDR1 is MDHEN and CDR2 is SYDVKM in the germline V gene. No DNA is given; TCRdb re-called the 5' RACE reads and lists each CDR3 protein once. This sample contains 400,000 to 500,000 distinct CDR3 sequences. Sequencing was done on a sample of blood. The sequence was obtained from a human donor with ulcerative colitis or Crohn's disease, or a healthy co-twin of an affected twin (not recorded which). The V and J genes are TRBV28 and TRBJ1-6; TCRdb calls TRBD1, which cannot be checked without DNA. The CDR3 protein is CAHSPPKGNNSPLHF. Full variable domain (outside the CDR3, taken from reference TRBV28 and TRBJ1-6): DVKVTQSSRYLVKRTGEKVFLECVQDMDHENMFWYRQDPGLGLRLIYFSYDVKMKEKGDIPEGYSVSREKKERFSLILESASTNQTSMYLCAHSPPKGNNSPLHFGNGTRLTVT.